This TCR beta chain was sequenced for a study of T cell repertoires in cytomegalovirus infection. The germline V and J ends were trimmed by 3 bases and 3 bases, with 5 bases remaining between them. The CDR3 consists of 13 residues. Per germline, CDR1 LNHDA and CDR2 SQIVND (reference sequence). Study outcomes and limitations: The ex vivo response was dominated by HLA-C-restricted CMV-specific TCR beta clonotypes.

There are a few counts of this clonotype. Its antigen is unidentified. From the reads, TCRdb called clonotypes with MiXCR, one entry per CDR3 protein. The sample lists approximately 910,000 distinct CDR3 sequences; around 30% were seen once. V usage is TRBV19 and J usage is TRBJ2-2; D is ambiguous. The origin of this receptor is a human donor in good health (CMV status not recorded). Some clones in this sample may be carry-over from other donors' samples. The specimen was cultured CD8+ T cells from PBMCs, collected from culture after CMV antigen stimulation. The CDR3 DNA follows: TGTGCCAGTAGTATCAGTCACACCGGGGAGCTGTTTTTT. It translates to CASSISHTGELFF.